One sample yielded the 27 T cell receptor beta chains listed below, sequenced in a study of CD8 T cells in Susac syndrome. Random hexamers were used to reverse transcribe roughly 0.5 to 1 ug of RNA. MiXCR, applied by TCRdb to the immunoSEQ multiplex PCR reads, yields one record per CDR3 protein. The sample gives around 300,000 distinct CDR3 sequences, approximately 85% of which show up once; approximately 0.2% is in the top ten. The sequenced sample was CD8+ T cells from PBMCs. These TCRs come from a human donor with multiple sclerosis.

This clonotype was seen a few times. This chain connects TRBV28 to TRBJ2-7; a weak D match, TRBD1 (5 bases). V was pared by 2 bases and J by 5 bases, with 13 bases between. This CDR3 spans 14 amino acids. Germline CDR1 reads MDHEN; CDR2 reads SYDVKM. The CDR3 DNA sequence: TGTGCCAGCAGTTTAGGTGCCCCCAGGGACGAGCAGTACTTC. Translated: CASSLGAPRDEQYF. Using reference TRBV28 and TRBJ2-7 for the parts outside the CDR3, the full variable domain is DVKVTQSSRYLVKRTGEKVFLECVQDMDHENMFWYRQDPGLGLRLIYFSYDVKMKEKGDIPEGYSVSREKKERFSLILESASTNQTSMYLCASSLGAPRDEQYFGPGTRLTVT.

The chain uses TRBV12-3 or TRBV12-4 and TRBJ2-3, with 11 bases aligning to TRBD1. V shed 5 bases and J 5 bases; nucleotides not matched to a gene: 3. The CDR3 is 14 amino acids. CDR3 residues: CASSVGTGGDTQYF. The CDR3 coding sequence is TGTGCCAGCAGTGTGGGGACAGGGGGAGATACGCAGTATTTT.

This clonotype was seen once. The chain links TRBV7-8 to TRBJ2-1, with TRBD2 as a possible D gene (5 bases). This CDR3 spans 16 amino acids. Germline CDR1 reads SGHVS; CDR2 reads FQNEAQ. V dropped 1 base and J dropped 4 bases, with 14 bases sitting between them. The CDR3 DNA is TGTGCCAGCAGCTTAGTAGGCTCTCTAGCTTACAATGAGCAGTTCTTC. This codes for CASSLVGSLAYNEQFF.

The V call is TRBV7-3, the J call TRBJ2-1; no clear D gene. CDR3 length: 13 amino acids. V was trimmed by 5 bases and J by 9 bases, leaving 14 bases between them. CDR1 and CDR2 from the germline V gene are SGHTA and FQGTGA. The CDR3 region has the DNA TGTGCCAGCAGCCCTGGCTGGGCTGGTGAGCAGTTCTTC. Protein product: CASSPGWAGEQFF.

This sequence joins TRBV12-3 or TRBV12-4 and TRBJ2-1; a weak D match, TRBD2 (6 bases). V lost 5 bases to trimming and J lost 0 bases, with 20 bases between them. CDR3 length: 18 amino acids. The CDR3 nucleotides read TGTGCCAGCAGTAGACCGGAGGGCCCAAAGAGCTCCTACAATGAGCAGTTCTTC. It is translated as CASSRPEGPKSSYNEQFF.

V usage is TRBV7-9 and J usage is TRBJ1-1; D unresolved. V lost 5 bases and J lost 0, with 4 bases in between. The CDR3 has 12 residues. CDR1 SEHNR and CDR2 FQNEAQ come from the germline V gene (reference sequence). The CDR3 coding sequence is TGTGCCAGCAGCGTCGTGAACACTGAAGCTTTCTTT. This codes for CASSVVNTEAFF.

The CDR3 DNA reads as TGTGCCAGCAGTTTTCCGGGAGTGGGTCCCAATGAGCAGTTCTTC. Residues: CASSFPGVGPNEQFF. V and J are TRBV27 and TRBJ2-1, with D perhaps matching TRBD2 (6 bases). The CDR3 has 15 residues. Germline CDR1 is MNHEY and CDR2 is SMNVEV (reference sequence). V lost 3 bases and J 6 bases, leaving 15 bases between the germline ends.

The chain carries TRBV12-3 or TRBV12-4 and TRBJ2-1, with D unresolved. The CDR3 is 15 residues long. V lost 6 bases, J lost 7 bases, and 19 bases lay in between. CDR3 DNA sequence: TGTGCCAGCAGCCGCCCCGTATTCAGATATAATGAGCAGTTCTTC. Residues: CASSRPVFRYNEQFF.

CDR3 sequence (DNA): TGTGCCAGCAGTGACCATCCGGGACCACGGGTCTACGAGCAGTACTTC. The encoded protein is CASSDHPGPRVYEQYF. The gene calls are TRBV2 and TRBJ2-7; perhaps D is TRBD1 or TRBD2 (5 bases each). Trimming pared 3 bases from V and 3 bases from J, leaving 18 bases between. Germline V gives CDR1 SNHLY, CDR2 FYNNEI. The CDR3 contains 16 residues.

V usage is TRBV28 and J usage is TRBJ1-2; 9 nucleotides match TRBD1. Germline V gives CDR1 MDHEN, CDR2 SYDVKM. V trimming: 3 bases; J trimming: 8 bases; junction bases outside the gene matches: 7. The CDR3 spans 14 residues. The CDR3 DNA follows: TGTGCCAGCAGTTTGTCCGGGACAGGGTACGGCTACACCTTC. Translation gives CASSLSGTGYGYTF.

The J gene is TRBJ1-1, the V gene TRBV27; 7 bases map to TRBD1. This CDR3 spans 15 amino acids. V shed 7 bases and J 4 bases; nucleotides not matched to a gene: 12. Germline V CDR1 and CDR2: MNHEY, SMNVEV (reference sequence). The CDR3 sequence is CASTAGTVGGTEAFF. CDR3 bases: TGTGCCAGCACCGCAGGGACAGTCGGGGGCACTGAAGCTTTCTTT.

This clonotype was counted between two and nine times. The chain couples TRBV7-9 to TRBJ2-7, with 10 bases matching TRBD1. Per the germline V gene, CDR1 is SEHNR and CDR2 is FQNEAQ (reference sequence). The CDR3 consists of 15 residues. V trimming: 5 bases; J trimming: 3 bases; junction bases outside the gene matches: 7. The CDR3 sequence: CASSTGTGAVYEQYF. The CDR3 coding sequence is TGTGCCAGCAGCACCGGGACAGGGGCAGTCTACGAGCAGTACTTC.

The chain is built from TRBV28 and TRBJ2-1; D uncertain. Germline loops: CDR1 MDHEN, CDR2 SYDVKM. CDR3 length equals 14 residues. V was cut by 3 bases and J by 7 bases, with 13 bases left in between. The CDR3 is CASSLLATWNEQFF. The CDR3 bases are TGTGCCAGCAGTTTGTTAGCAACGTGGAATGAGCAGTTCTTC.

The gene calls are TRBV4-3 and TRBJ2-7, with 8 bases lining up with TRBD1. Per germline, CDR1 LGHNA and CDR2 YSLEER. Trimming took 0 bases from V and 0 from J; bases not matched to a gene: 4. CDR3 length: 16 residues. The CDR3, as DNA: TGCGCCAGCAGCCAAGATATAGGACAGGGCTCCTACGAGCAGTACTTC. Translation: CASSQDIGQGSYEQYF.

The rearrangement links TRBV29-1 to TRBJ2-7, with a tentative D call TRBD1 (6 bases). The germline V gene encodes CDR1 SQVTM and CDR2 ANQGSEA. The CDR3 runs 12 residues. The V gene lost 7 bases and the J gene lost 3 bases, with 13 bases spanning the gap. The CDR3 sequence: CSAGQLNYEQYF. The DNA of the CDR3 is TGCAGCGCCGGACAGCTGAACTACGAGCAGTACTTC.

This chain uses TRBV28 with TRBJ2-7, with 7 bases aligning to TRBD1. Germline CDR1 MDHEN, CDR2 SYDVKM. This CDR3 is built from 15 residues. Losses at the gene ends were 6 bases for V and 4 bases for J; bases not matched to a gene: 12. The CDR3 bases are TGTGCCAGCAGGCCCTCCGGGACAGTGGGGTACGAGCAGTACTTC. As protein: CASRPSGTVGYEQYF.

CDR3 sequence reads: CASRPGTSGSYEQYF. The CDR3 DNA reads TGTGCCAGCAGACCAGGGACTAGCGGGAGCTACGAGCAGTACTTC. The chain is built from TRBV28 and TRBJ2-7, with 14 bases lining up with TRBD2. The V gene's germline CDR1 is MDHEN and CDR2 SYDVKM. The CDR3 is 15 residues long. With 6 bases clipped from V and 3 bases from J, the junction kept 4 bases outside the gene matches.

In this sample, this clonotype turned up a few times. V usage is TRBV11-2 and J usage is TRBJ2-1; the D gene is possibly TRBD2 (6 bases). The V gene lost 1 base and the J gene lost 6 bases, with 10 bases spanning the gap. The CDR3 runs 14 residues. Germline V gene lookup returns CDR1 SGHAT and CDR2 FQNNGV. The CDR3 region is CASSLAGGSNEQFF. The CDR3 DNA is TGTGCCAGCAGCTTAGCCGGGGGTAGCAATGAGCAGTTCTTC.

The chain has TRBV19 and TRBJ2-2, with D unresolved. CDR3 length equals 14 residues. Looked up from germline, CDR1 is LNHDA and CDR2 is SQIVND (reference sequence). V lost 4 bases to trimming and J lost 8 bases, with 14 bases between them. The CDR3 reads CASSTPPWPGELFF. CDR3 coding DNA: TGTGCCAGTAGTACCCCCCCATGGCCTGGGGAGCTGTTTTTT.

In this sample, this clonotype turned up once. J is TRBJ1-5 and V is TRBV30; D not certain. The germline V gene encodes CDR1 GTSNPN and CDR2 SVGIG (reference sequence). This CDR3 has 13 amino acids. Trimming took 4 bases from V and 3 from J, leaving 10 bases between them. The CDR3 here is CAWTQVNNQPQHF. The CDR3 DNA sequence: TGTGCCTGGACCCAGGTAAACAATCAGCCCCAGCATTTT.

This clonotype was found once. The chain combines TRBV9 with TRBJ2-1; tentatively, D is TRBD2 (5 bases). Looked up from germline, CDR1 is SGDLS and CDR2 is YYNGEE. This CDR3 contains 12 residues. Deletions cut 4 bases from V and 9 bases from J, with 11 bases between. The CDR3 DNA follows: TGTGCCAGCAGCCCCACCCGGGGTGAGCAGTTCTTC. Its protein product is CASSPTRGEQFF.

The chain links TRBV20-1 to TRBJ1-2; no definite D call. V shed 6 bases and J shed 8 bases, with 13 bases lying between them. Germline CDR1 reads DFQATT; CDR2 reads SNEGSKA (reference sequence). CDR3 length equals 11 residues. CDR3 loop: CSAPFLGGYTF. CDR3 nucleotide sequence: TGCAGTGCCCCCTTCCTTGGCGGCTACACCTTC.

The chain employs TRBV20-1 and TRBJ2-1; D uncertain. Germline V gives CDR1 DFQATT, CDR2 SNEGSKA (reference sequence). V was clipped by 5 bases and J by 5 bases, with 16 bases between them. This CDR3 is 14 amino acids long. The CDR3: CSAGSGRYDNEQFF. CDR3 sequence (DNA): TGCAGTGCTGGATCCGGAAGGTACGACAATGAGCAGTTCTTC.

The chain recombines TRBV28 with TRBJ2-1, with 9 bases identical to TRBD1. Germline V gene sequence: CDR1 MDHEN, CDR2 SYDVKM. The CDR3 spans 15 residues. The ends lost 5 bases at V and 4 bases at J; junction bases unmatched: 6. The CDR3 coding sequence is TGTGCCAGCAGTCGACCCGGGACAGGGTACAATGAGCAGTTCTTC. Its translation: CASSRPGTGYNEQFF.

The chain employs TRBV7-9 and TRBJ2-2; no clear D gene. CDR3 length: 15 residues. V was pared by 0 bases and J by 4 bases, with 9 bases between. Germline V gene lookup returns CDR1 SEHNR and CDR2 FQNEAQ (reference sequence). The CDR3 loop is CASSLAWQPTGELFF. The CDR3 bases are TGTGCCAGCAGCTTAGCGTGGCAGCCCACCGGGGAGCTGTTTTTT.

The gene calls are TRBV28 and TRBJ2-3; D gene unclear. Between the trimmed V and J ends, which lost 4 bases and 4 bases, there was a span of 12 bases. The CDR3 runs to 14 residues. In germline, CDR1 is MDHEN, CDR2 SYDVKM. CDR3: CASSSPPWADTQYF. The CDR3 coding sequence is TGTGCCAGCAGTTCCCCGCCATGGGCAGATACGCAGTATTTT.

CDR3 amino acids: CASSPPGQGNQPQHF. The CDR3 DNA is TGTGCCAGCTCACCGCCGGGACAGGGGAATCAGCCCCAGCATTTT. The rearrangement uses TRBV18 and TRBJ1-5, with 10 bases lining up with TRBD1. The CDR3 sequence is 15 residues long. V trimming: 3 bases; J trimming: 4 bases; junction bases outside the gene matches: 3. Germline V gene lookup returns CDR1 KGHSH and CDR2 LQKENI.